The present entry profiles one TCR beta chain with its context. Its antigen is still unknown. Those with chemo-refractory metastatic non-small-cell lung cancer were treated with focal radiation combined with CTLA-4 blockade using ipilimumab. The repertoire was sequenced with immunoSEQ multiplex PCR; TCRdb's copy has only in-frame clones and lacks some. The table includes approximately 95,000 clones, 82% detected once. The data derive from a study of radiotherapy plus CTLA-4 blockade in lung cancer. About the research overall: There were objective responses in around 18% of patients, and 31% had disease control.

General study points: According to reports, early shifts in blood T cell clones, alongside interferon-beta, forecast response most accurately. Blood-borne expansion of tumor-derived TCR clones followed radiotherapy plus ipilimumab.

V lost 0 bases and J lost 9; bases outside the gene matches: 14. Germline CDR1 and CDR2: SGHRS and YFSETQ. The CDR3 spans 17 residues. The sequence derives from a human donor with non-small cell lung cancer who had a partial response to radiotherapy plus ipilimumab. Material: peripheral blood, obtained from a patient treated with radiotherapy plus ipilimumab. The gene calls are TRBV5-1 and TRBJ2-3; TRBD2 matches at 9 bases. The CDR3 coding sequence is TGCGCCAGCAGCTTGGAAGGATCGGGACTAGCCCAGGGCACGCAGTATTTT. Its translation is CASSLEGSGLAQGTQYF.